This entry lists 9 T cell receptor beta chains sequenced from one sample in a study of T cells in Graves' hyperthyroidism and ophthalmopathy. RNA transcripts gave rise to amplified TCR beta CDR3 regions. An initial round of RT-PCR targeting the TCR CDR3 relied on the HTBI primer set. MiXCR was run by TCRdb on the multiplex PCR reads, yielding one entry per CDR3 protein. The sample yields under 450,000 distinct CDR3 sequences, around 16% seen once. Specimen: blood. Receptors originate from a young woman with Graves' hyperthyroidism.

This clonotype has a count of ten or more. This sequence joins TRBV2 and TRBJ2-7; D unresolved. The CDR3 sequence is 16 residues long. Germline V lookup: CDR1 SNHLY, CDR2 FYNNEI. Deletions cut 4 bases from V and 9 bases from J, with 25 bases between. CDR3 nucleotides: TGTGCCAGCAGTGGGCGTGAGGTGACCAGCTACGATGGGCAGTACTTC. It specifies CASSGREVTSYDGQYF.

This clonotype was counted a few times. This chain uses TRBV20-1 with TRBJ2-1; 9 nucleotides agree with TRBD2. The CDR3 sequence is 14 residues long. Germline V lookup: CDR1 DFQATT, CDR2 SNEGSKA (reference sequence). V shed 7 bases and J 3 bases; nucleotides not matched to a gene: 7. The CDR3 coding sequence is TGCAGTGGGAGCGGGGGGTTGGACTACAATGAGCAGTTCTTC. Its protein is CSGSGGLDYNEQFF.

The chain employs TRBV6-4 and TRBJ2-3; 14 bases are a match to TRBD2. The germline V gene encodes CDR1 MRHNA and CDR2 SNTAGT. The length of the CDR3 is 16 residues. Trimming cost V 6 bases and J 5 bases; bases outside gene matches: 7. CDR3 DNA: TGTGCCAGCAGCAAGACTAGCGGGGGGGCCGGAGATACGCAGTATTTT. Protein: CASSKTSGGAGDTQYF.

The chain uses TRBV10-3 and TRBJ1-3, with 7 bases identical to TRBD1. The germline V gene has CDR1 ENHRY and CDR2 SYGVKD. CDR3 length: 13 residues. Trimming cost V 5 bases and J 4 bases; bases outside gene matches: 2. CDR3 sequence: CAISWDSGNTIYF. The CDR3 bases are TGTGCCATCAGTTGGGACAGCGGAAACACCATATATTTT.

This clonotype has a count of ten or more. This sequence joins TRBV20-1 and TRBJ2-7; tentative D call: TRBD1 (7 bases). V lost 1 base to trimming and J lost 2 bases, with 12 bases between them. Per germline, CDR1 DFQATT and CDR2 SNEGSKA (reference sequence). The CDR3 loop spans 14 amino acids. CDR3 residues: CSARGRDRPYEQYF. The CDR3 DNA is TGCAGTGCTAGAGGGAGGGACAGACCCTACGAGCAGTACTTC.

With respect to this clonotype: A single base separates this from a much larger clone, so it may be a read error. The chain recombines TRBV6-5 with TRBJ1-2; D is undetermined. Per the germline V gene, CDR1 is MNHEY and CDR2 is SVGAGI. This CDR3 is built from 14 residues. The CDR3 DNA sequence: TGTGCCAGCAGTTACGTCGGCCAAAACTATAGCTACACCTTC. Protein product: CASSYVGQNYSYTF.

This clonotype was found many times. V and J are TRBV12-5 and TRBJ2-7, with TRBD2 matching 8 bases. CDR1 is LGHNT and CDR2 is FRNRAP in the germline V gene. The V gene end was trimmed by 7 bases and the J gene end by 4 bases; junction bases not matched to a gene: 18. CDR3 length equals 17 residues. The CDR3 sequence: CASADLGLGPSSYEQYF. The CDR3 DNA reads as TGTGCTAGTGCCGACTTGGGACTAGGACCCTCCTCATACGAGCAGTACTTC.

A remark on this clonotype: A read error is possible here, since a much larger clone lies one base away. No conserved phenylalanine or tryptophan ends this CDR3, so it is likely a read error. This sequence joins TRBV12-3 or TRBV12-4 and TRBJ1-2; D is uncertain. CDR3 size: 13 residues. Trimming stripped 7 bases from V and 5 bases from J, with 14 bases between. CDR3 amino acids: CASTRAGSYGYTL. For the CDR3, the DNA is TGTGCCAGCACCCGGGCAGGATCGTATGGCTACACCCTC.

The rearrangement uses TRBV27 and TRBJ2-1, with TRBD2 identical over 9 bases. Looked up from germline, CDR1 is MNHEY and CDR2 is SMNVEV (reference sequence). The trim removed 1 base at V and 9 bases at J, leaving 16 bases unmatched. The CDR3 contains 18 residues. The DNA for the CDR3 is TGTGCCAGCAGTTTATATACGTCGGGGGCGGGGGGGAACGGTGAGCAGTTCTTC. Encoded protein: CASSLYTSGAGGNGEQFF.